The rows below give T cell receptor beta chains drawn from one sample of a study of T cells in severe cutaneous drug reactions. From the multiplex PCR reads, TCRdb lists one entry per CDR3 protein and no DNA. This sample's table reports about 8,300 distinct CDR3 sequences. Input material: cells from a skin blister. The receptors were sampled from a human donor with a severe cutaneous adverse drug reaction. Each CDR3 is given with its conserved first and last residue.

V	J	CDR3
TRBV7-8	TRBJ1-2	CASSSRRGDGYTF
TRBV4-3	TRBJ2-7	CAGSQAVQDEQYF
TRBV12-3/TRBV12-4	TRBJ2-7	CASSWTGVKLEQYF
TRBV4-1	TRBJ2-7	CASSQDNGGYEQYF
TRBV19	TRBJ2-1	CASSIGGVRPQGNEQFF
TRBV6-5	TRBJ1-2	CASMGQGFGYGYTF
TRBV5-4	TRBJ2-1	CASSLSAGVSNEQFF
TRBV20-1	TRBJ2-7	CSATSSYEQYF
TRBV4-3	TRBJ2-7	CASSQDHLGNYEQYF
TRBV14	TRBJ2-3	CASSQGATGQYF
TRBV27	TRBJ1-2	CASSLLTGGGYTF
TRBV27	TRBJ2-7	CASSPILGAFSYEQYF
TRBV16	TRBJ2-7	CASSQFGREEQYF
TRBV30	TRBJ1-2	CAWSVNPGRSYGYTF
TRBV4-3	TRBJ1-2	CASSNQGLRGWGNYGYTF